The rows below give T cell receptor beta chains drawn from one sample of a study of shared clonotypes between healthy human individuals. Clones were sequenced by immunoSEQ multiplex PCR, and TCRdb holds only the in-frame ones, with some missing. The sample yields approximately 2.5 million clones, roughly 93% seen once. Sequencing was performed on naive CD4+ T cells from PBMCs. The receptor set was obtained from a man aged 18 to 30 in good health. Some clones in this sample may be carry-over from other donors' samples. Both conserved end residues are part of each CDR3. D genes are given only for firm matches. Some rows have no size entry. The others give once, few or many, or a class for an expanded clone.

CDR3 protein: CASSQGRFREKNTGELFF; CDR3 DNA: TGCGCCAGCAGCCAAGGGCGATTCAGGGAGAAGAACACCGGGGAGCTGTTTTTT; J gene: TRBJ2-2; CDR3 length: 18; D gene: .; clone size: .; V gene: TRBV4-1
CDR3 protein: CASSLWGTSGYNEQFF; CDR3 DNA: TGCGCCAGCAGCCTCTGGGGGACTAGCGGTTACAATGAGCAGTTCTTC; J gene: TRBJ2-1; CDR3 length: 16; D gene: TRBD2; clone size: .; V gene: TRBV4-3
CDR3 protein: CASSGGSGPLRYF; CDR3 DNA: TGTGCCAGCAGCGGAGGGAGTGGGCCATTGCGGTATTTT; J gene: TRBJ2-3; CDR3 length: 13; D gene: .; clone size: .; V gene: TRBV9
CDR3 protein: CAWSVSWGVYGYTF; CDR3 DNA: TGTGCCTGGAGTGTAAGCTGGGGAGTCTATGGCTACACCTTC; J gene: TRBJ1-2; CDR3 length: 14; D gene: .; clone size: few; V gene: TRBV30
CDR3 protein: CASSPLVGGGMANTEAFF; CDR3 DNA: TGTGCCAGCAGCCCCCTAGTTGGGGGTGGTATGGCGAACACTGAAGCTTTCTTT; J gene: TRBJ1-1; CDR3 length: 18; D gene: .; clone size: .; V gene: TRBV7-9
CDR3 protein: CASMVSWNTEAFF; CDR3 DNA: TGTGCCAGCATGGTTTCTTGGAACACTGAAGCTTTCTTT; J gene: TRBJ1-1; CDR3 length: 13; D gene: .; clone size: few; V gene: TRBV28
CDR3 protein: CATLPDRGARSGANVLTF; CDR3 DNA: TGTGCCACCCTACCGGACAGGGGCGCCCGCTCTGGGGCCAACGTCCTGACTTTC; J gene: TRBJ2-6; CDR3 length: 18; D gene: TRBD1; clone size: .; V gene: TRBV10-3
CDR3 protein: CASSPTGTQYF; CDR3 DNA: TGTGCCAGCAGCCCGACGGGGACCCAGTACTTC; J gene: TRBJ2-5; CDR3 length: 11; D gene: .; clone size: .; V gene: TRBV11-2
CDR3 protein: CASSSPAGGRNTGELFF; CDR3 DNA: TGTGCCAGCAGCTCCCCAGCAGGGGGCAGGAACACCGGGGAGCTGTTTTTT; J gene: TRBJ2-2; CDR3 length: 17; D gene: TRBD1; clone size: .; V gene: TRBV7-3
CDR3 protein: CASSLGRGNYGYTF; CDR3 DNA: TGTGCCAGCAGTTTAGGACGGGGGAACTATGGCTACACCTTC; J gene: TRBJ1-2; CDR3 length: 14; D gene: .; clone size: .; V gene: TRBV27
CDR3 protein: CASSYAGRMGDTQYF; CDR3 DNA: TGTGCCAGCAGTTACGCAGGGAGGATGGGAGATACGCAGTATTTT; J gene: TRBJ2-3; CDR3 length: 15; D gene: .; clone size: .; V gene: TRBV6-5
CDR3 protein: CASSLARGTDTQYF; CDR3 DNA: TGCGCCAGCAGCTTGGCCAGGGGAACAGATACGCAGTATTTT; J gene: TRBJ2-3; CDR3 length: 14; D gene: .; clone size: .; V gene: TRBV5-1
CDR3 protein: CASSYSYDTEAFF; CDR3 DNA: TGTGCCAGCAGTTACTCGTACGACACTGAAGCTTTCTTT; J gene: TRBJ1-1; CDR3 length: 13; D gene: .; clone size: .; V gene: TRBV6-5
CDR3 protein: CASSLGQDNEQFF; CDR3 DNA: TGCGCCAGCAGCTTGGGCCAAGACAATGAGCAGTTCTTC; J gene: TRBJ2-1; CDR3 length: 13; D gene: .; clone size: once; V gene: TRBV5-1
CDR3 protein: CSVGWHGSDEQYF; CDR3 DNA: TGCAGCGTTGGTTGGCATGGGAGCGACGAGCAGTACTTC; J gene: TRBJ2-7; CDR3 length: 13; D gene: .; clone size: .; V gene: TRBV29-1
CDR3 protein: CASTEAGPLDTQYF; CDR3 DNA: TGTGCCAGCACCGAAGCAGGGCCCCTTGATACGCAGTATTTT; J gene: TRBJ2-3; CDR3 length: 14; D gene: .; clone size: .; V gene: TRBV28
CDR3 protein: CASSLGTGFSTDTQYF; CDR3 DNA: TGTGCCAGCAGCCTCGGGACAGGGTTTAGCACAGATACGCAGTATTTT; J gene: TRBJ2-3; CDR3 length: 16; D gene: TRBD1; clone size: .; V gene: TRBV5-5
CDR3 protein: CASSYTATQETQYF; CDR3 DNA: TGCGCCAGCAGCTATACAGCAACACAAGAGACCCAGTACTTC; J gene: TRBJ2-5; CDR3 length: 14; D gene: .; clone size: .; V gene: TRBV5-1
CDR3 protein: CASRARGNIQYF; CDR3 DNA: TGTGCCAGTAGGGCGAGGGGCAACATTCAGTACTTC; J gene: TRBJ2-4; CDR3 length: 12; D gene: .; clone size: .; V gene: TRBV19
CDR3 protein: CASSLGVRESNQPQHF; CDR3 DNA: TGCGCCAGCAGCTTGGGTGTCAGGGAAAGCAATCAGCCCCAGCATTTT; J gene: TRBJ1-5; CDR3 length: 16; D gene: .; clone size: .; V gene: TRBV5-1
CDR3 protein: CASSKGGDTQYF; CDR3 DNA: TGTGCCAGCAGTAAAGGGGGAGATACGCAGTATTTT; J gene: TRBJ2-3; CDR3 length: 12; D gene: .; clone size: .; V gene: TRBV6-4
CDR3 protein: CASSLAAGGSYEQYF; CDR3 DNA: TGCGCCAGCAGCTTGGCCGCGGGAGGCTCCTACGAGCAGTACTTC; J gene: TRBJ2-7; CDR3 length: 15; D gene: TRBD2; clone size: .; V gene: TRBV5-1
CDR3 protein: CASSLGAGSNQPQHF; CDR3 DNA: TGCGCCAGCAGCTTGGGCGCAGGTAGCAATCAGCCCCAGCATTTT; J gene: TRBJ1-5; CDR3 length: 15; D gene: .; clone size: .; V gene: TRBV5-1
CDR3 protein: CAISDTFPGTAARQETQYF; CDR3 DNA: TGTGCCATCAGCGACACCTTCCCCGGGACCGCAGCCCGTCAAGAGACCCAGTACTTC; J gene: TRBJ2-5; CDR3 length: 19; D gene: .; clone size: once; V gene: TRBV10-3
CDR3 protein: CASSLNRPLSMLFF; CDR3 DNA: TGTGCCAGCAGTTTAAACAGGCCCCTGTCTATGTTGTTTTTT; J gene: TRBJ1-4; CDR3 length: 14; D gene: .; clone size: .; V gene: TRBV28
CDR3 protein: CASSTGAGNDEQFF; CDR3 DNA: TGTGCCAGCAGCACGGGCGCGGGTAACGATGAGCAGTTCTTC; J gene: TRBJ2-1; CDR3 length: 14; D gene: .; clone size: once; V gene: TRBV5-4
CDR3 protein: CASSVSRGTPQETQYF; CDR3 DNA: TGTGCCAGCAGCGTAAGTCGGGGTACGCCCCAAGAGACCCAGTACTTC; J gene: TRBJ2-5; CDR3 length: 16; D gene: .; clone size: .; V gene: TRBV9
CDR3 protein: CASSKEAGQETQYF; CDR3 DNA: TGCGCCAGCAGTAAAGAAGCAGGTCAAGAGACCCAGTACTTC; J gene: TRBJ2-5; CDR3 length: 14; D gene: .; clone size: .; V gene: TRBV5-1
CDR3 protein: CASSSDSAEDTQYF; CDR3 DNA: TGTGCCAGCTCTAGTGACTCAGCAGAAGATACGCAGTATTTT; J gene: TRBJ2-3; CDR3 length: 14; D gene: .; clone size: .; V gene: TRBV18